These 13 T cell receptor beta chains were all obtained from the same sample, sequenced in a study of cytomegalovirus exposure and HLA in healthy donors. A multiplex PCR was run with 60 Vbeta primers and 13 Jbeta primers. Measured with immunoSEQ multiplex PCR; TCRdb has only the in-frame clones, and not every one. The data contain 95,000 to 150,000 clones, over 15% of them singletons. Sequencing input: PBMCs. The source of these receptors is a woman aged 18-35 years in good health and CMV-seronegative.

This sequence joins TRBV19 and TRBJ2-4, with a possible D match to TRBD2 (5 bases). The CDR3 length is 16 residues. Trimming left V 5 bases short and J 0 bases short, with 14 bases between. Germline-derived CDR1 and CDR2 are LNHDA and SQIVND (reference sequence). The CDR3 reads CASSPPDGLAKNIQYF. The CDR3 coding sequence is TGTGCCAGTAGTCCGCCGGACGGACTAGCCAAAAACATTCAGTACTTC. The full variable domain, its missing parts supplied by reference TRBV19 and TRBJ2-4, is DGGITQSPKYLFRKEGQNVTLSCEQNLNHDAMYWYRQDPGQGLRLIYYSQIVNDFQKGDIAEGYSVSREKKESFPLTVTSAQKNPTAFYLCASSPPDGLAKNIQYFGAGTRLSVL.

The CDR3 bases are TGTGCCAGCAGTTTCCAACGGGGGGGTAGTGAAAAACTGTTTTTT. Protein sequence: CASSFQRGGSEKLFF. This chain links TRBV28 with TRBJ1-4; possible D gene TRBD1, 5 bases. The CDR3 totals 15 residues. Deletions cut 3 bases from V and 7 bases from J, with 15 bases between. Germline V lookup: CDR1 MDHEN, CDR2 SYDVKM.

This clone showed up just a few times. This chain links TRBV9 with TRBJ2-2, with a weak D call TRBD1 (6 bases). The V and J ends lost 2 bases and 8 bases respectively, with 13 bases between them. The CDR3 has 14 residues. Germline-derived CDR1 and CDR2 are SGDLS and YYNGEE. In DNA form, the CDR3 reads TGTGCCAGCAGCGTGGGGACAAATAAGGGGGAGCTGTTTTTT. This sequence encodes CASSVGTNKGELFF.

This chain links TRBV10-2 with TRBJ1-4; D is possibly TRBD1 (6 bases). In germline, CDR1 is WSHSY, CDR2 SAAADI. With 0 bases removed from V and 11 bases from J, the gap between germline ends came to 16 bases. The CDR3 contains 15 residues. CDR3 DNA: TGCGCCAGCAGTGAGTCTGGGGGGGCTCTGAGGAAACTGTTTTTT. It codes for CASSESGGALRKLFF.

This clone has a handful of counts. The chain combines TRBV7-6 with TRBJ2-2; TRBD2 aligns across 10 bases. In germline, CDR1 is SGHVS, CDR2 FNYEAQ. V lost 4 bases to trimming and J lost 7 bases; unmatched junction nucleotides: 9. CDR3 length equals 16 residues. In nucleotides, the CDR3 is TGTGCCAGCAGCTACCGAACTAGCGGGGTTTTCGGGGAGCTGTTTTTT. Translation gives CASSYRTSGVFGELFF.

The V gene is TRBV20-1, the J gene TRBJ2-3; D perhaps matches TRBD2 (6 bases). Germline lookup yields CDR1 DFQATT and CDR2 SNEGSKA (reference sequence). Between the trimmed V and J ends, which lost 6 bases and 9 bases, there was a span of 10 bases. This CDR3 has 10 residues. The CDR3 bases are TGCAGTGCCCCGCTAGCGACGCAGTATTTT. Its protein product is CSAPLATQYF.

This clone was picked up a small number of times. This sequence joins TRBV25-1 and TRBJ2-3, with TRBD2 matching 13 bases. Germline-derived CDR1 and CDR2 are MGHDK and SYGVNS. V shed 7 bases, J shed 0 bases, and the junction held 10 bases outside the gene matches. The CDR3 runs 18 residues. CDR3 protein: CASNNPGTSGESTDTQYF. Written as DNA, the CDR3 is TGTGCCAGCAATAACCCCGGGACTAGCGGGGAAAGCACAGATACGCAGTATTTT.

The genes are TRBV15 and TRBJ1-2; 8 nucleotides agree with TRBD1. V shed 3 bases, J shed 1 base, and the junction held 1 base outside the gene matches. CDR3 length: 14 residues. Germline lookup yields CDR1 LNHNV and CDR2 YYDKDF (reference sequence). CDR3 region: CATSRDRVNYGYTF. For the CDR3, the DNA is TGTGCCACCAGCAGGGACAGGGTTAACTATGGCTACACCTTC.

This clone appeared a few times. The V gene is TRBV19, the J gene TRBJ2-2; TRBD2 aligns across 9 bases. Germline CDR1 is LNHDA and CDR2 is SQIVND (reference sequence). The CDR3 runs to 18 residues. J gave up 4 bases and V 6 bases, and 15 bases lay outside the gene matches. This CDR3 reads CASREVPGLAPVTGELFF. CDR3 DNA: TGTGCCAGTAGAGAGGTGCCGGGACTAGCTCCAGTCACCGGGGAGCTGTTTTTT. The full variable domain, with the rest looked up from reference TRBV19 and TRBJ2-2, is DGGITQSPKYLFRKEGQNVTLSCEQNLNHDAMYWYRQDPGQGLRLIYYSQIVNDFQKGDIAEGYSVSREKKESFPLTVTSAQKNPTAFYLCASREVPGLAPVTGELFFGEGSRLTVL.

This clone has more than one count but fewer than ten. J is TRBJ2-5 and V is TRBV27; D may be TRBD1 (6 bases). CDR1 is MNHEY and CDR2 is SMNVEV in the germline V gene (reference sequence). The germline V and J ends were trimmed by 3 bases and 5 bases, with 16 bases remaining between them. The CDR3 covers 15 residues. DNA of the CDR3: TGTGCCAGCAGTTTCTCAAGGGCCCAGGGGGAGACCCAGTACTTC. Amino acid sequence: CASSFSRAQGETQYF.

This clone was detected a few times. The chain employs TRBV4-2 and TRBJ2-7; TRBD1 aligns across 8 bases. The germline V gene has CDR1 LGHNA and CDR2 YNFKEQ. V shed 3 bases and J 3 bases; nucleotides not matched to a gene: 1. The CDR3 is made up of 13 amino acids. CDR3 bases: TGTGCCAGCAGCCAGGGGACAGGCTACGAGCAGTACTTC. Translating it yields CASSQGTGYEQYF.

The chain links TRBV6-5 to TRBJ2-7; TRBD1 aligns across 7 bases. Germline assignment: CDR1 MNHEY and CDR2 SVGAGI. Germline trimming cut 4 bases from V and 0 bases from J; bases unmatched to any gene: 6. This CDR3 is built from 15 residues. The CDR3 nucleotides are TGTGCCAGCAGTTCGGGACAGTGGAGCTCCTACGAGCAGTACTTC. Translated, it gives CASSSGQWSSYEQYF.

This chain uses TRBV9 with TRBJ2-3, with D tentatively TRBD1 (5 bases). Germline V gene lookup returns CDR1 SGDLS and CDR2 YYNGEE. The ends were cut back, 0 bases at V and 0 bases at J, with 17 bases in the middle. This CDR3 has 18 amino acids. CDR3 DNA: TGTGCCAGCAGCGTAGTCGGAGTTAAGGGGTTTAGCACAGATACGCAGTATTTT. It yields the protein CASSVVGVKGFSTDTQYF.